This T cell receptor beta chain was sequenced in a study of esophageal squamous cell carcinoma under preoperative chemotherapy. Overall study results and limits: After chemotherapy, TCR diversity rose significantly in peripheral T cells but not in tumor-infiltrating lymphocytes. Paclitaxel-nedaplatin therapy caused immediate, substantial clonotype frequency changes.

The time point was: before preoperative PTX-NDP chemotherapy. TCRdb re-called the PCR reads through MiXCR, storing one row per CDR3 protein. The repertoire holds fewer than 8,000 distinct CDR3 sequences, approximately 31% seen once, with roughly 13% in the top ten. A word on this clonotype: Its matching antigen is unknown. This may come from a read error, since a much larger clone is one base off.

The sequence was collected from a human donor with esophageal squamous cell carcinoma. The donor label of this sample is uncertain. Sampling was performed from a patient given preoperative chemotherapy.

The CDR3 DNA follows: TGTGCCAGCGGGGGTAGCGGAGAGACCCAGTTCTTC. As protein: CASGGSGETQFF. The chain recombines TRBV7-6 with TRBJ2-1, with D possibly TRBD2 on 6 matching bases. V was pared by 8 bases and J by 13 bases, with 18 bases between. Germline V gives CDR1 SGHVS, CDR2 FNYEAQ. There are 12 residues in the CDR3.